One sample yielded the 6 T cell receptor beta chains listed below, sequenced in a study of blood T cell repertoires in COVID-19. Measured with immunoSEQ multiplex PCR; TCRdb has only the in-frame clones, and not every one. The sample carries fewer than 350,000 clones, around 88% recorded once. The sequencing sample was made of peripheral blood. The receptor set was obtained from a woman aged 70-85 years with COVID-19, enrolled during active disease.

The CDR3 region is CASSILAGDTQYF. Written as DNA, the CDR3 is TGTGCCAGTAGTATACTAGCGGGAGATACGCAGTATTTT. J is TRBJ2-3 and V is TRBV19; 8 bases align to TRBD2. J was trimmed by 5 bases and V by 2 bases; bases with no gene match: 0. The germline V gene has CDR1 LNHDA and CDR2 SQIVND (reference sequence). The CDR3 runs to 13 residues.

The genes are TRBV27 and TRBJ2-1, with TRBD1 as a possible D gene (6 bases). The CDR3 consists of 13 residues. CDR1 MNHEY and CDR2 SMNVEV come from the germline V gene (reference sequence). V lost 3 bases and J lost 8, with 11 bases in between. CDR3 region: CASSFAGVDEQFF. DNA for the CDR3: TGTGCCAGCAGTTTCGCAGGGGTGGATGAGCAGTTCTTC.

The rearrangement uses TRBV28 and TRBJ1-2, with 9 bases matching TRBD1. The germline V gene has CDR1 MDHEN and CDR2 SYDVKM. The V and J ends lost 1 base and 10 bases, in that order; junction bases with no gene match: 4. The CDR3 consists of 13 residues. This chain's CDR3 is CASSLLGTGTYTF. In nucleotides, the CDR3 is TGTGCCAGCAGTTTATTAGGGACAGGGACCTACACCTTC.

The J gene is TRBJ2-3, the V gene TRBV5-4; 8 bases line up with TRBD2. With V trimmed by 4 bases and J by 5 bases, 9 bases remained unmatched. Germline lookup yields CDR1 SGHNT and CDR2 YYREEE (reference sequence). The CDR3 is made up of 15 amino acids. CDR3 sequence: CASSLGGASGDTQYF. CDR3 sequence (DNA): TGTGCCAGCAGCCTCGGGGGGGCCTCGGGAGATACGCAGTATTTT.

Note on this clone: Other DNA sequences within the sample encode an identical CDR3. The chain combines TRBV10-3 with TRBJ2-2; TRBD1 aligns across 9 bases. V lost 4 bases and J lost 5; bases outside the gene matches: 5. The CDR3 consists of 15 residues. Germline CDR1 and CDR2: ENHRY and SYGVKD. The CDR3 sequence: CAISGGQGGTGELFF. The CDR3 DNA follows: TGTGCCATCAGTGGGGGACAGGGAGGGACCGGGGAGCTGTTTTTT.

The V gene is TRBV28, the J gene TRBJ2-7; D is possibly TRBD1 (6 bases). Germline V gene sequence: CDR1 MDHEN, CDR2 SYDVKM. Trimming took 6 bases from V and 6 from J, leaving 18 bases between them. The CDR3 has 14 amino acids. The CDR3 reads CASRNQQGKGEQYF. CDR3 nucleotides: TGTGCCAGCAGAAATCAACAGGGTAAGGGCGAGCAGTACTTC.